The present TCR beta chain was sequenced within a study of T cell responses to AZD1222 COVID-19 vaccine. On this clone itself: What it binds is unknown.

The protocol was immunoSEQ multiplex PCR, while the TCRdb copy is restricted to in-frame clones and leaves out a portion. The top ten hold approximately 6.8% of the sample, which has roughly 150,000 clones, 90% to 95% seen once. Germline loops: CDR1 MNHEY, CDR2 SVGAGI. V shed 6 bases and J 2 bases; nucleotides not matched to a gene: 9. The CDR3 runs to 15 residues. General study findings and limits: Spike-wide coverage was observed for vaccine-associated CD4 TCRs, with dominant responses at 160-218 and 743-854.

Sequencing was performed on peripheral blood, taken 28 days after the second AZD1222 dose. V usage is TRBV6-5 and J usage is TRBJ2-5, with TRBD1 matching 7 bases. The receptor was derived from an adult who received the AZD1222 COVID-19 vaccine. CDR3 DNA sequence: TGTGCCAGCAGCCCAGACGGGACAGCACAAGAGACCCAGTACTTC. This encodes CASSPDGTAQETQYF.